This TCR beta chain was obtained from a study of blood T cell repertoires in COVID-19. Study summary: Acute and convalescent COVID-19 specimens originated in the United States, Italy and Spain.

Assay used: immunoSEQ multiplex PCR; TCRdb lists only in-frame clones, some missing. The data contain 150,000 to 200,000 clones, approximately 82% of them singletons. The V gene's germline CDR1 is LNHDA and CDR2 SQIVND (reference sequence). This CDR3 is built from 13 residues. V lost 9 bases to trimming and J lost 6 bases, with 14 bases between them. The source material was PBMCs or T cells enriched from blood (not recorded which). The J gene is TRBJ1-4, the V gene TRBV19; maybe TRBD1 (6 bases). This TCR was sampled from a woman aged 55-75 years with acute COVID-19. The DNA of the CDR3 is TGTGCCAGCAGTTGGGACATGGATGAAAAACTGTTTTTT. Its translation: CASSWDMDEKLFF.